A selection of T cell receptor beta chains follows, all from one sample in a study of blood T cell repertoires in COVID-19. Measured with immunoSEQ multiplex PCR; TCRdb has only the in-frame clones, and not every one. The repertoire holds approximately 28,000 clones, with around 90% as singletons. Material: peripheral blood. The receptors were gathered from a man aged 55-75 years with active COVID-19. CDR3s include the opening cysteine and the closing phenylalanine or tryptophan. A D gene is named only where the DNA matches it firmly. Some rows have no size entry. The others give once, few or many, or a class for an expanded clone.

size: .
J: TRBJ2-5
D: .
V: TRBV5-1
CDR3: CASSLLGRGEETQYF
DNA: TGCGCCAGCAGCTTGTTGGGCAGGGGGGAAGAGACCCAGTACTTC

size: .
J: TRBJ1-5
D: TRBD1
V: TRBV2
CDR3: CASTPQGGSNQPQHF
DNA: TGTGCCAGCACACCGCAGGGGGGCAGCAATCAGCCCCAGCATTTT

size: few
J: TRBJ1-5
D: TRBD1
V: TRBV27
CDR3: CASSLFGTGLNQPQHF
DNA: TGTGCCAGCAGTTTATTCGGGACAGGGCTCAATCAGCCCCAGCATTTT

size: .
J: TRBJ2-7
D: .
V: TRBV6-5
CDR3: CASSYRGEQYF
DNA: TGTGCCAGCAGTTACAGGGGGGAGCAGTACTTC

size: .
J: TRBJ1-1
D: TRBD1
V: TRBV15
CDR3: CATSRAIRTGGSEAFF
DNA: TGTGCCACCAGCAGAGCGATACGGACAGGGGGCAGTGAAGCTTTCTTT

size: .
J: TRBJ1-4
D: TRBD1
V: TRBV11-2
CDR3: CASSPDRLGEKLFF
DNA: TGTGCCAGCAGCCCGGACAGGCTGGGTGAAAAACTGTTTTTT

size: .
J: TRBJ1-4
D: .
V: TRBV5-1
CDR3: CASSLGDIREKLFF
DNA: TGCGCCAGCAGCTTGGGGGACATTAGAGAAAAACTGTTTTTT

size: .
J: TRBJ2-1
D: .
V: TRBV7-2
CDR3: CASSLAPTGRRHNEQFF
DNA: TGTGCCAGCAGCTTAGCCCCCACAGGGAGAAGGCACAATGAGCAGTTCTTC

size: .
J: TRBJ2-7
D: TRBD2
V: TRBV18
CDR3: CASSDTSGVSYEQYF
DNA: TGTGCCAGCTCGGACACTAGCGGGGTATCCTACGAGCAGTACTTC

size: .
J: TRBJ1-2
D: TRBD1
V: TRBV5-8
CDR3: CASSAPGQGFGYTF
DNA: TGTGCCAGCAGCGCTCCCGGACAGGGATTCGGCTACACCTTC

size: few
J: TRBJ2-7
D: TRBD1
V: TRBV4-1
CDR3: CASSQDPSGQGYEQYF
DNA: TGCGCCAGCAGCCAAGATCCTTCGGGACAGGGCTACGAGCAGTACTTC

size: .
J: TRBJ2-3
D: .
V: TRBV10-1
CDR3: CASSETQGITDTQYF
DNA: TGCGCCAGCAGTGAGACCCAGGGGATCACAGATACGCAGTATTTT

size: .
J: TRBJ2-2
D: .
V: TRBV9
CDR3: CASDRSNTGELFF
DNA: TGTGCCAGCGACAGGAGTAACACCGGGGAGCTGTTTTTT

size: .
J: TRBJ2-1
D: .
V: TRBV2
CDR3: CASPRGNNEQFF
DNA: TGTGCCAGCCCCCGAGGGAACAATGAGCAGTTCTTC

size: .
J: TRBJ2-2
D: TRBD2
V: TRBV10-1
CDR3: CASSEERGRTGELFF
DNA: TGCGCCAGCAGTGAAGAGCGGGGGCGAACCGGGGAGCTGTTTTTT

size: .
J: TRBJ1-4
D: .
V: TRBV27
CDR3: CASSFSGVNEKLFF
DNA: TGTGCCAGCAGTTTCTCCGGGGTAAATGAAAAACTGTTTTTT

size: .
J: TRBJ1-1
D: .
V: TRBV28
CDR3: CASSPKNTEAFF
DNA: TGTGCCAGCAGTCCCAAGAACACTGAAGCTTTCTTT

size: .
J: TRBJ2-3
D: .
V: TRBV28
CDR3: CASSIPGVPDTQYF
DNA: TGTGCCAGCAGCATTCCGGGGGTCCCAGATACGCAGTATTTT

size: .
J: TRBJ1-2
D: TRBD1
V: TRBV5-1
CDR3: CASSLGTGLYGYTF
DNA: TGCGCCAGCAGCCTAGGGACAGGCCTTTATGGCTACACCTTC

size: few
J: TRBJ1-1
D: .
V: TRBV9
CDR3: CASSVEAGENTEAFF
DNA: TGTGCCAGCAGCGTAGAGGCGGGGGAGAACACTGAAGCTTTCTTT

size: .
J: TRBJ2-1
D: .
V: TRBV3-1/TRBV3-2
CDR3: CASSQDWRGYNEQFF
DNA: TGTGCCAGCAGCCAAGATTGGCGGGGTTACAATGAGCAGTTCTTC

size: once
J: TRBJ2-7
D: TRBD1
V: TRBV18
CDR3: CASSPGQATYEQYF
DNA: TGTGCCAGCTCACCTGGACAGGCTACCTACGAGCAGTACTTC

size: .
J: TRBJ2-7
D: TRBD1
V: TRBV15
CDR3: CATSREGIGTGSYEQYF
DNA: TGTGCCACCAGCAGAGAAGGGATTGGGACAGGCTCCTACGAGCAGTACTTC

size: .
J: TRBJ1-2
D: TRBD1
V: TRBV5-1
CDR3: CASSSTGAPYGYTF
DNA: TGCGCCAGCAGTTCGACAGGGGCACCGTATGGCTACACCTTC

size: .
J: TRBJ1-1
D: TRBD1
V: TRBV28
CDR3: CALDTPLQGASGNTEAFF
DNA: TGTGCCCTAGATACCCCTTTACAGGGGGCGAGCGGGAACACTGAAGCTTTCTTT

size: .
J: TRBJ2-7
D: .
V: TRBV11-2
CDR3: CASSLDPYEQYF
DNA: TGTGCCAGCAGCTTAGATCCTTACGAGCAGTACTTC

size: .
J: TRBJ1-1
D: .
V: TRBV7-9
CDR3: CASSWDFTPDLNTEAFF
DNA: TGTGCCAGCAGTTGGGACTTTACCCCGGATTTGAACACTGAAGCTTTCTTT

size: .
J: TRBJ1-1
D: TRBD1
V: TRBV28
CDR3: CASSSLNPGQGLVTEAFF
DNA: TGTGCCAGCAGTTCCTTAAATCCGGGACAGGGGTTAGTCACTGAAGCTTTCTTT

size: .
J: TRBJ2-2
D: .
V: TRBV15
CDR3: CAIHRTPTNTGELFF
DNA: TGTGCCATCCACAGGACCCCAACGAACACCGGGGAGCTGTTTTTT

size: .
J: TRBJ2-2
D: TRBD1
V: TRBV29-1
CDR3: CSVEKDRVTGELFF
DNA: TGCAGCGTTGAAAAGGACAGGGTGACCGGGGAGCTGTTTTTT

size: .
J: TRBJ2-2
D: TRBD1
V: TRBV19
CDR3: CASSRDRGHSGELFF
DNA: TGTGCCAGTAGTAGGGACAGGGGGCATTCCGGGGAGCTGTTTTTT

size: .
J: TRBJ2-7
D: TRBD2
V: TRBV19
CDR3: CASSVGLAPKGEQYF
DNA: TGTGCCAGTAGTGTGGGACTAGCGCCCAAGGGAGAGCAGTACTTC

size: .
J: TRBJ1-6
D: .
V: TRBV3-1/TRBV3-2
CDR3: CASSLPSDSPLHF
DNA: TGTGCCAGCAGCCTACCGAGTGATTCACCCCTCCACTTT

size: .
J: TRBJ1-3
D: .
V: TRBV6-5
CDR3: CASRLKAPTGNTIYF
DNA: TGTGCCAGCAGGCTTAAAGCTCCTACTGGAAACACCATATATTTT

size: .
J: TRBJ2-5
D: TRBD1
V: TRBV6-5
CDR3: CATRTGAETQYF
DNA: TGTGCCACCAGGACAGGGGCAGAGACCCAGTACTTC

size: .
J: TRBJ1-3
D: .
V: TRBV18
CDR3: CASSQDFSGNTIYF
DNA: TGTGCCAGCTCCCAGGATTTCTCTGGAAACACCATATATTTT

size: .
J: TRBJ2-7
D: .
V: TRBV28
CDR3: CASSPPPGVYEQYF
DNA: TGTGCCAGCAGTCCCCCCCCGGGGGTCTACGAGCAGTACTTC

size: .
J: TRBJ2-1
D: .
V: TRBV2
CDR3: CASSVQLAPSGEQFF
DNA: TGTGCCAGCAGTGTTCAACTAGCTCCGTCCGGTGAGCAGTTCTTC

size: .
J: TRBJ2-5
D: TRBD2
V: TRBV5-3
CDR3: CARSCGTSGGIQETQYF
DNA: TGTGCCAGAAGCTGCGGGACTAGCGGGGGGATCCAAGAGACCCAGTACTTC

size: once
J: TRBJ2-7
D: TRBD1
V: TRBV7-2
CDR3: CASSLPGQGHYEQYF
DNA: TGTGCCAGCAGCTTACCGGGACAGGGTCACTACGAGCAGTACTTC

size: .
J: TRBJ1-3
D: .
V: TRBV3-1/TRBV3-2
CDR3: CASSQDLLSGNTIYF
DNA: TGTGCCAGCAGCCAAGATTTACTCTCTGGAAACACCATATATTTT

size: .
J: TRBJ2-1
D: TRBD2
V: TRBV5-4
CDR3: CASSGVPGLAGGPNEQFF
DNA: TGTGCCAGCAGCGGGGTCCCGGGACTAGCGGGGGGGCCAAATGAGCAGTTCTTC

size: .
J: TRBJ2-7
D: TRBD1
V: TRBV24-1
CDR3: CATSDSGQGFYEQYF
DNA: TGTGCCACCAGTGATTCAGGACAGGGATTCTACGAGCAGTACTTC

size: .
J: TRBJ2-1
D: TRBD2
V: TRBV3-1/TRBV3-2
CDR3: CASSRGRLAGGRWEQFF
DNA: TGTGCCAGCAGCCGAGGCCGACTAGCGGGGGGGCGGTGGGAGCAGTTCTTC

size: .
J: TRBJ1-2
D: TRBD1
V: TRBV29-1
CDR3: CSVEGRGETGYTF
DNA: TGCAGCGTTGAGGGCAGGGGGGAGACTGGCTACACCTTC

size: .
J: TRBJ2-3
D: TRBD2
V: TRBV11-2
CDR3: CASSLGLAGARWSDTQYF
DNA: TGTGCCAGCAGCCTCGGACTAGCGGGGGCCCGGTGGTCAGATACGCAGTATTTT

size: .
J: TRBJ2-3
D: TRBD1
V: TRBV4-1
CDR3: CASSLRQGAADTQYF
DNA: TGCGCCAGCAGCCTTCGACAGGGGGCAGCAGATACGCAGTATTTT